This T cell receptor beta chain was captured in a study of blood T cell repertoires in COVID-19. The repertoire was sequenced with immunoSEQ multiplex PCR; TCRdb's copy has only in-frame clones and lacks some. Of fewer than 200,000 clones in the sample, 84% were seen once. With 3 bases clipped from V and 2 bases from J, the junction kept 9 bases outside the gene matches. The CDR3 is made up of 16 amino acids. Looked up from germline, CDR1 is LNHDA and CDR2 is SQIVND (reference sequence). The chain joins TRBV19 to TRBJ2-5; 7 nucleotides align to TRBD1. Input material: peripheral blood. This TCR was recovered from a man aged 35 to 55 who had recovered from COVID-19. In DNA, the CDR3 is TGTGCCAGTAGTATTTGGGTTACAGGGGATCAAGAGACCCAGTACTTC. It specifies CASSIWVTGDQETQYF.